In its sample, the clone carrying this TCR beta chain was seen a few times. This entry belongs to a study of blood T cell repertoires in COVID-19. Study processing details: By means of reference gene primer amplification, nucleated cell counts were estimated. TCRdb's copy holds only in-frame clones and misses some; the assay was immunoSEQ multiplex PCR. That table gives V, J and clone size, and the DNA gave D and trimming. The sample records 95,000 to 110,000 clones, roughly 84% being singletons. Sequencing used peripheral blood. This TCR was recovered from a human donor in a cohort sampled during active COVID-19.

The CDR3 nucleotides read TGTGCCAGCAGGAGGGGACTCTCCACTGAAGCTTTCTTT. Protein product: CASRRGLSTEAFF. The rearrangement uses TRBV2 and TRBJ1-1; tentative D call: TRBD1 (5 bases). V was cut by 6 bases and J by 4 bases, with 12 bases left in between. The CDR3 extends over 13 amino acids. Germline-derived CDR1 and CDR2 are SNHLY and FYNNEI.